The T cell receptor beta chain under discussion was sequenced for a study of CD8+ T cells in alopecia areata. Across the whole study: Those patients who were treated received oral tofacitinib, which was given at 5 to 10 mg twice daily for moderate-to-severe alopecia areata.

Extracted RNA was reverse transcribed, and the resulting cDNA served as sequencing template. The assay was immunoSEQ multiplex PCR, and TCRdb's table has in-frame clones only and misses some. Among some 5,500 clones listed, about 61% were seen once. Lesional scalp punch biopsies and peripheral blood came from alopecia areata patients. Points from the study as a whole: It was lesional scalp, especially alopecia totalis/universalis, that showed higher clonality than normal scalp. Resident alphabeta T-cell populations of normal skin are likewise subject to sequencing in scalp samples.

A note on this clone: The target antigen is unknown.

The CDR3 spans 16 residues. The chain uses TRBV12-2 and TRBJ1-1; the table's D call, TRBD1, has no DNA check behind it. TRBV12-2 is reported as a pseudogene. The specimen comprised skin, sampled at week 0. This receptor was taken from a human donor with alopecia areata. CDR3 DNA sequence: TGTGCAAGTCGCTTAGGGGCAGGGATTATGAACACTGAAGCTTTCTTT. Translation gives CASRLGAGIMNTEAFF.